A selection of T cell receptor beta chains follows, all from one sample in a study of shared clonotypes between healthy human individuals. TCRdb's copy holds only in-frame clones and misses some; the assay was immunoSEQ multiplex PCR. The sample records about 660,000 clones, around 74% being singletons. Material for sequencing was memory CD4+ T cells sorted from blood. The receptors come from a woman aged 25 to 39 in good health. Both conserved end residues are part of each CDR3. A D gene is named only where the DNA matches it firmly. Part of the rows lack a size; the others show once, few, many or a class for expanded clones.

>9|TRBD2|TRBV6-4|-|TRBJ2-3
TGTGCCAGTAGCGGGTGGCAGTATTTT
CASSGWQYF
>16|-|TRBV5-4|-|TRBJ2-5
TGTGCCAGCAGCTCCGGCCCGGGACACCGTCAAGAGACCCAGTACTTC
CASSSGPGHRQETQYF
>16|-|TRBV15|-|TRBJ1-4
TGTGCCACCAGCAGAGGCGGGACCCAGGACTATGAAAAACTGTTTTTT
CATSRGGTQDYEKLFF
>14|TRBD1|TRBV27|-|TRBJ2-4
TGTGCCAGCCGACGCTGGACAGGGGTTAACATTCAGTACTTC
CASRRWTGVNIQYF
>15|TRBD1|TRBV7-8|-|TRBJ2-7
TGTGCCAGCAGCTCCTACGGGACAGGTCGGGGAGAGCAGTACTTC
CASSSYGTGRGEQYF
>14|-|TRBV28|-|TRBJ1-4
TGTGCCAGCAGCCTCGGGAGGCCGGATGAAAAACTGTTTTTT
CASSLGRPDEKLFF
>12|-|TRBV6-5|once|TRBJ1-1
TGTGCCAGCAGCTACGAGGGTACTGAAGCTTTCTTT
CASSYEGTEAFF
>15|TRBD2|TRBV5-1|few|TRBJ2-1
TGCGCCAGCAGCTTGAGCCTAGCGGGTGGCAATGAGCAGTTCTTC
CASSLSLAGGNEQFF
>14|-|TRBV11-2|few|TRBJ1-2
TGTGCCAGCAGCTTAGGACGGGGGTTAATGGGCTACACCTTC
CASSLGRGLMGYTF
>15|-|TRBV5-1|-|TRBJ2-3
TGCGCCAGCAGCCCCGGGGGAGTGGTTACAGATACGCAGTATTTT
CASSPGGVVTDTQYF
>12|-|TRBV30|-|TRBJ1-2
TGTGCCTGGAGCGACAGTGGCTATGGCTACACCTTC
CAWSDSGYGYTF
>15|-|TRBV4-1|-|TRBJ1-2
TGCGCCAGCAGCCAATCCCGCGCCAGGGACTATGGCTACACCTTC
CASSQSRARDYGYTF
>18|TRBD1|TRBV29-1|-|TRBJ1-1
TGCAGCGTTGAAGGGTCAACCCCCTGGGGACAGCCGAACACTGAAGCTTTCTTT
CSVEGSTPWGQPNTEAFF
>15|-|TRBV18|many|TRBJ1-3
TGTGCCAGCTCACCCCGCCATGCGGATGGAAACACCATATATTTT
CASSPRHADGNTIYF
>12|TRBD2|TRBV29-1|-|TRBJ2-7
TGCAGCGTATTAGCGGGGAACTACGAGCAGTACTTC
CSVLAGNYEQYF
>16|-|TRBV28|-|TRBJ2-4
TGTGCCAGCAGTTTTCGGCTCCCTCGAGCCAAAAACATTCAGTACTTC
CASSFRLPRAKNIQYF
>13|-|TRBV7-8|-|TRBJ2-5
TGTGCCAGCAGCGGTACGCGTGATGAGACCCAGTACTTC
CASSGTRDETQYF
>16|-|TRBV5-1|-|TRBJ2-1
TGCGCCAGCAGCTTGGATCAGGGTCCGTCCTACAATGAGCAGTTCTTC
CASSLDQGPSYNEQFF
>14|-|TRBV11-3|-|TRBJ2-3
TGTGCCAGCAGCTTAGGTATTAGCACAGATACGCAGTATTTT
CASSLGISTDTQYF
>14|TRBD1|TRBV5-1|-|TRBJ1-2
TGCGCCAGCAGCCAGTCACAGGGGGCGTCCGGCTACACCTTC
CASSQSQGASGYTF
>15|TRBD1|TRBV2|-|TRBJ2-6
TGTGCCAGCACTGGACAGGGGCCAGGGGCCAACGTCCTGACTTTC
CASTGQGPGANVLTF
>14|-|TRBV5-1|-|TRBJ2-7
TGCGCCAGCAGCTTGGGACAGCAGACCCGCGAGCAGTACTTC
CASSLGQQTREQYF
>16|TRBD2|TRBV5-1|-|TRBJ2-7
TGCGCCAGCAGCGCCGGGGTAGCGGCGGGAGGGCGTGAGCAGTACTTC
CASSAGVAAGGREQYF
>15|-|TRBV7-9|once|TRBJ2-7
TGTGCCAGCAGCTTAGGCGGCGGGGGCTTGAACGAGCAGTACTTC
CASSLGGGGLNEQYF
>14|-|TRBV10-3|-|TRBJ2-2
TGTGCCATCAGTGACGGACCGAACACCGGGGAGCTGTTTTTT
CAISDGPNTGELFF
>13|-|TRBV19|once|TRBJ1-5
TGTGCCAGTAGTGGAACAGGGCATCAGCCCCAGCATTTT
CASSGTGHQPQHF
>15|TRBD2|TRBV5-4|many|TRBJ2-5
TGTGCCAGCACCTACGGGGGAGGGCCAGGAGAGACCCAGTACTTC
CASTYGGGPGETQYF
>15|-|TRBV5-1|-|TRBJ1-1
TGCGCCAGCAGCTCTGCCCGACTGGGTGACACTGAAGCTTTCTTT
CASSSARLGDTEAFF
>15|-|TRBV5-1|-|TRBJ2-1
TGCGCCAGCAGCCTCAGGGTGGGGTCCTACAATGAGCAGTTCTTC
CASSLRVGSYNEQFF
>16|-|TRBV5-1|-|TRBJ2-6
TGCGCCAGCAGCTTCGTAACAGGGACTGGGGCCAACGTCCTGACTTTC
CASSFVTGTGANVLTF
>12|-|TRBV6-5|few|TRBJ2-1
TGTGCCAGCAGGGCACCCTACAATGAGCAGTTCTTC
CASRAPYNEQFF